This note documents a single TCR beta chain sequence. Trimming left V 5 bases short and J 10 bases short, with 9 bases between. Germline values: CDR1 SGHTA, CDR2 FQGNSA. The CDR3 runs 11 residues. These data belong to a study of T cell responses to AZD1222 COVID-19 vaccine. Assay used: immunoSEQ multiplex PCR; TCRdb lists only in-frame clones, some missing. The table lists 140,000 to 150,000 clones, 80% to 90% of them singletons. The sequence was obtained from an adult in good health. The chain employs TRBV7-2 and TRBJ2-1; D is perhaps TRBD1 (6 bases). The sequences come from peripheral blood, collected on day 0 of AZD1222 vaccination. The DNA of the CDR3 is TGTGCCAGCAGCCCAGGGGCAGAGCAGTTCTTC. This codes for CASSPGAEQFF.